This entry lists 27 T cell receptor beta chains sequenced from one sample in a study of shared clonotypes between healthy human individuals. Generated by immunoSEQ multiplex PCR, the TCRdb table keeps only in-frame clones and is missing some. The table has about 680,000 clones, around four fifths seen once. The sequencing input was memory CD4+ T cells sorted from blood. The sample's subset: CD45RA-negative fraction. All receptors come from a woman in her twenties or thirties in good health.

The chain combines TRBV27 with TRBJ2-7; no clear D gene. Trimming shortened V by 5 bases and J by 1 base, and 12 bases separated the two germline ends. This CDR3 comprises 14 residues. CDR1 is MNHEY and CDR2 is SMNVEV in the germline V gene (reference sequence). As DNA, the CDR3 is TGTGCCAGCAGTCCGTCCGCCGTATCCTACGAGCAGTACTTC. Its translation: CASSPSAVSYEQYF.

The rearrangement links TRBV19 to TRBJ2-1, with D possibly matching TRBD2 (9 bases). The germline V and J ends were trimmed by 0 bases and 15 bases, with 21 bases remaining between them. The CDR3 has 15 residues. CDR1 is LNHDA and CDR2 is SQIVND in the germline V gene (reference sequence). CDR3 protein: CASSIDPTAGGQGFF. The CDR3 bases are TGTGCCAGTAGTATAGACCCCACAGCGGGAGGACAGGGGTTCTTC.

This rearrangement joins TRBV5-1 to TRBJ2-2, with D maybe TRBD1 (5 bases). V was shortened by 3 bases and J by 6 bases, with 9 bases between the two germline ends. Germline assignment: CDR1 SGHRS and CDR2 YFSETQ. The length of the CDR3 is 13 residues. CDR3 protein: CASSSVTAGELFF. Here the CDR3 DNA reads TGCGCCAGCAGCTCTGTGACAGCCGGGGAGCTGTTTTTT.

The V call is TRBV4-1, the J call TRBJ2-3; maybe TRBD1 (6 bases). The V end was cut by 0 bases, the J end by 4 bases, with 17 bases between. Germline V lookup: CDR1 MGHRA, CDR2 YSYEKL. The CDR3 contains 17 residues. CDR3 in amino acids: CASSQDQGPPTPDTQYF. CDR3 sequence (DNA): TGCGCCAGCAGCCAAGATCAGGGGCCCCCTACCCCAGATACGCAGTATTTT.

The gene calls are TRBV11-3 and TRBJ2-7; D not resolved. V dropped 0 bases and J dropped 3 bases, with 3 bases sitting between them. Germline lookup yields CDR1 SGHNT and CDR2 YENEEA. The CDR3 covers 12 residues. The CDR3 DNA reads as TGTGCCAGCAGCTTAGAAATCTACGAGCAGTACTTC. Protein: CASSLEIYEQYF.

The chain joins TRBV19 to TRBJ2-7; D is uncertain. Germline V lookup: CDR1 LNHDA, CDR2 SQIVND (reference sequence). The CDR3 extends over 13 amino acids. With 5 bases removed from V and 4 bases from J, the gap between germline ends came to 12 bases. This chain's CDR3 is CASSRQLVYEQYF. The CDR3, as DNA: TGTGCCAGTAGTCGGCAGTTGGTGTACGAGCAGTACTTC.

The rearrangement uses TRBV6-5 and TRBJ2-3; 9 bases line up with TRBD2. The trim removed 6 bases at V and 5 bases at J, leaving 9 bases unmatched. The germline V gene has CDR1 MNHEY and CDR2 SVGAGI. The CDR3 loop spans 15 amino acids. As DNA, the CDR3 is TGTGCCAGCAGAATGAGTGGCGGGAGGGTAGATACGCAGTATTTT. Its protein is CASRMSGGRVDTQYF.

This chain links TRBV2 with TRBJ1-5, with D possibly TRBD1 on 5 matching bases. Trimming removed 6 bases at V and 4 bases at J, with 16 bases between. Germline V gene data show CDR1 as SNHLY and CDR2 as FYNNEI. CDR3 length equals 15 residues. CDR3 sequence (DNA): TGTGCCAGCAGACCCGGGACGGGGAGAAATCAGCCCCAGCATTTT. This codes for CASRPGTGRNQPQHF.

The chain is built from TRBV4-2 and TRBJ1-4; D perhaps matches TRBD1 (5 bases). Trimming took 1 base from V and 4 from J, leaving 10 bases between them. Looked up from germline, CDR1 is LGHNA and CDR2 is YNFKEQ. The CDR3 contains 15 residues. The CDR3 region has the DNA TGTGCCAGCAGCCAAGGCGGACAAGATAATGAAAAACTGTTTTTT. It yields the protein CASSQGGQDNEKLFF.

The chain recombines TRBV15 with TRBJ2-2; D is unresolved. Germline V gives CDR1 LNHNV, CDR2 YYDKDF (reference sequence). The V and J ends lost 0 bases and 6 bases respectively, with 14 bases between them. This CDR3 is 16 amino acids long. The CDR3 sequence: CATSRDQLRVPGELFF. Written as DNA, the CDR3 is TGTGCCACCAGCAGAGATCAATTAAGGGTTCCCGGGGAGCTGTTTTTT. Full variable domain (remainder filled in from reference TRBV15 and TRBJ2-2): DAMVIQNPRYQVTQFGKPVTLSCSQTLNHNVMYWYQQKSSQAPKLLFHYYDKDFNNEADTPDNFQSRRPNTSFCFLDIRSPGLGDTAMYLCATSRDQLRVPGELFFGEGSRLTVL.

About this clone: This specimen includes other DNA sequences encoding the same CDR3. The CDR3 loop is CASSPTGTYEQYF. CDR3 DNA sequence: TGTGCCAGTAGCCCTACAGGGACCTACGAGCAGTACTTC. The rearrangement links TRBV19 to TRBJ2-7; maybe TRBD1 (6 bases). V dropped 6 bases and J dropped 2 bases, with 11 bases sitting between them. CDR1 LNHDA and CDR2 SQIVND come from the germline V gene (reference sequence). The CDR3 totals 13 residues.

The chain is built from TRBV5-4 and TRBJ2-7; the match to TRBD2 covers 7 bases. V shed 0 bases and J 5 bases; nucleotides not matched to a gene: 5. Per germline, CDR1 SGHNT and CDR2 YYREEE (reference sequence). CDR3 size: 14 residues. The CDR3 bases are TGTGCCAGCAGCTTGGTGGGGGACTACCACGAGCAGTACTTC. Translation gives CASSLVGDYHEQYF.

J is TRBJ1-1 and V is TRBV15; D is unclear. The V end was cut by 0 bases, the J end by 6 bases, with 17 bases between. The CDR3 totals 16 residues. Per germline, CDR1 LNHNV and CDR2 YYDKDF (reference sequence). The CDR3 loop reads CATSRDPTALIAEAFF. The CDR3, as DNA: TGTGCCACCAGCAGAGATCCCACCGCTTTGATCGCTGAAGCTTTCTTT.

The chain links TRBV11-3 to TRBJ2-1; the match to TRBD2 covers 8 bases. Looked up from germline, CDR1 is SGHNT and CDR2 is YENEEA. The trim removed 5 bases at V and 8 bases at J, leaving 23 bases unmatched. The CDR3 sequence is 19 residues long. CDR3 bases: TGTGCCAGCAGCCACCGGAGGAAGCGGGAGTACATTAGGGGGGATGAGCAGTTCTTC. This codes for CASSHRRKREYIRGDEQFF.

This sequence joins TRBV28 and TRBJ2-7; no clear D. The CDR3 loop spans 11 amino acids. The germline V gene encodes CDR1 MDHEN and CDR2 SYDVKM. Trimming left V 3 bases short and J 5 bases short, with 5 bases between. The CDR3 loop is CASSFENEQYF. The DNA for the CDR3 is TGTGCCAGCAGTTTTGAAAACGAGCAGTACTTC.

The chain joins TRBV28 to TRBJ2-5; D may be TRBD1 (5 bases). Germline lookup yields CDR1 MDHEN and CDR2 SYDVKM. This CDR3 has 13 amino acids. The V gene lost 5 bases and the J gene lost 2 bases, with 9 bases spanning the gap. The CDR3 protein is CASSGAVQETQYF. The CDR3 DNA reads as TGTGCCAGCAGTGGGGCGGTTCAAGAGACCCAGTACTTC. Drawing the rest from reference TRBV28 and TRBJ2-5, the complete variable domain is DVKVTQSSRYLVKRTGEKVFLECVQDMDHENMFWYRQDPGLGLRLIYFSYDVKMKEKGDIPEGYSVSREKKERFSLILESASTNQTSMYLCASSGAVQETQYFGPGTRLLVL.

The chain uses TRBV5-1 and TRBJ2-2, with D possibly TRBD2 on 5 matching bases. Germline CDR1 is SGHRS and CDR2 is YFSETQ. V lost 4 bases and J 5 bases, leaving 15 bases between the germline ends. CDR3 length equals 15 residues. For the CDR3, the DNA is TGCGCCAGCAGCGAGGGTGTCAGGCCAACCGGGGAGCTGTTTTTT. Translated: CASSEGVRPTGELFF.

This sequence joins TRBV2 and TRBJ2-7; unclear D gene. This CDR3 has 13 amino acids. Germline-derived CDR1 and CDR2 are SNHLY and FYNNEI. V was shortened by 7 bases and J by 0 bases, with 10 bases between the two germline ends. The CDR3 DNA reads as TGTGCCAGCAAACGGACGGACTCCTACGAGCAGTACTTC. Its translation: CASKRTDSYEQYF.

The chain has TRBV5-1 and TRBJ1-1; 8 bases are shared with TRBD1. The CDR3 runs 19 residues. Germline V gene sequence: CDR1 SGHRS, CDR2 YFSETQ. Losses at the gene ends were 0 bases for V and 0 bases for J; bases not matched to a gene: 13. The CDR3 sequence is CASSLEYKRVGQVNTEAFF. The CDR3 coding sequence is TGCGCCAGCAGCTTGGAATATAAGAGGGTGGGACAGGTGAACACTGAAGCTTTCTTT.

The chain is built from TRBV27 and TRBJ2-3; perhaps TRBD2 as D (5 bases). This CDR3 region has 14 residues. CDR1 and CDR2 (germline): MNHEY, SMNVEV (reference sequence). V lost 0 bases and J lost 6, with 10 bases in between. CDR3 sequence (DNA): TGTGCCAGCAGTTTATCAGTCGGGATGGATACGCAGTATTTT. Residues: CASSLSVGMDTQYF.

V is TRBV7-9 and J is TRBJ2-1, with D unclear. Trimming took 4 bases from V and 9 from J, leaving 10 bases between them. The length of the CDR3 is 12 residues. The germline gives CDR1 SEHNR, CDR2 FQNEAQ (reference sequence). Here the CDR3 DNA reads TGTGCCAGCAGCTCCTATAGCACTGAGCAGTTCTTC. Its protein product is CASSSYSTEQFF.

V and J are TRBV7-8 and TRBJ2-7; TRBD1 matches at 8 bases. The CDR3 totals 15 residues. V was clipped by 2 bases and J by 5 bases; unmatched bases: 8. Germline V gene data show CDR1 as SGHVS and CDR2 as FQNEAQ. DNA for the CDR3: TGTGCCAGCAGCTTATGGACAGGGAAATTGCACGAGCAGTACTTC. This gives the protein CASSLWTGKLHEQYF.

The V and J genes are TRBV5-8 and TRBJ2-6; TRBD1 matches 7 bases. Germline V gives CDR1 SGHTS, CDR2 YDEGEE. This CDR3 spans 15 amino acids. Trimming cost V 4 bases and J 2 bases; bases outside gene matches: 3. The CDR3, as DNA: TGTGCCAGCAGCCCGCAGGGGGCTGGGGCCAACGTCCTGACTTTC. It specifies CASSPQGAGANVLTF.

V is TRBV14 and J is TRBJ2-7, with D maybe TRBD1 (6 bases). The CDR3 runs to 17 residues. Germline CDR1 and CDR2: SGHDN and FVKESK. The V and J ends lost 1 base and 5 bases respectively, with 21 bases between them. CDR3 nucleotides: TGTGCCAGCAGCCAAGTCATGGGGCAGGGGTCCCTCCACGAGCAGTACTTC. Its protein is CASSQVMGQGSLHEQYF.

Comment on this clone: The sample holds other DNA sequences that translate to the same CDR3. This chain connects TRBV5-1 to TRBJ2-5; 7 bases agree with TRBD1. J lost 3 bases, V lost 0 bases, and 2 bases had no gene match. Germline V lookup: CDR1 SGHRS, CDR2 YFSETQ. The CDR3 is made up of 14 amino acids. The DNA of the CDR3 is TGCGCCAGCAGCTTGGGAACAGGGGAAGAGACCCAGTACTTC. Its translation: CASSLGTGEETQYF.

The rearrangement uses TRBV5-6 and TRBJ1-1; 7 bases line up with TRBD1. The CDR3 is made up of 14 amino acids. Germline V gene data show CDR1 as SGHDT and CDR2 as YYEEEE. Unmatched junction bases numbered 8, after V lost 6 bases and J lost 3 bases. This CDR3 reads CASTLQGKYTEAFF. As DNA, the CDR3 is TGTGCCAGCACCCTACAGGGGAAGTACACTGAAGCTTTCTTT.

This clone was counted between two and nine times. This chain connects TRBV18 to TRBJ1-1, with 7 bases identical to TRBD1. The trim removed 5 bases at V and 6 bases at J, leaving 15 bases unmatched. CDR1 is KGHSH and CDR2 is LQKENI in the germline V gene. The CDR3 totals 16 residues. The CDR3 sequence is CASSSRTHQQGSEAFF. The CDR3 DNA is TGTGCCAGCTCATCCCGAACCCATCAACAGGGGTCTGAAGCTTTCTTT.